Shown below are 20 T cell receptor beta chains from a single sample sequenced in a study of PD-1 blockade in mismatch repair-deficient tumors. Assay: immunoSEQ multiplex PCR; the TCRdb copy retains only in-frame clones and omits some. Seen here are about 130,000 clones, about 88% observed once, and the top ten hold about an eighth. The material sequenced was peripheral blood, taken 70 to 72 weeks after starting pembrolizumab. These receptors all come from an adult with mismatch repair-deficient cancer.

This chain joins TRBV9 and TRBJ2-7; D is unclear. The V end lost 3 bases, the J end lost 8 bases, and 18 bases lay between the germline ends. CDR3 length: 14 amino acids. Germline V gene lookup returns CDR1 SGDLS and CDR2 YYNGEE. CDR3 amino acids: CASSATAVFGQQYF. Here the CDR3 DNA reads TGTGCCAGCAGCGCCACGGCTGTGTTCGGCCAGCAGTACTTC.

This clone was counted once. The chain combines TRBV5-5 with TRBJ2-7, with 9 bases matching TRBD1. This CDR3 contains 14 residues. V lost 5 bases, J lost 3 bases, and 6 bases stayed unmatched. Looked up from germline, CDR1 is SGHKS and CDR2 is YYEKEE (reference sequence). This CDR3 is CASRQGQGFYEQYF. In DNA form, the CDR3 reads TGTGCCAGCAGACAGGGACAGGGATTCTACGAGCAGTACTTC.

This rearrangement joins TRBV28 to TRBJ2-5, with D perhaps TRBD2 (6 bases). V was pared by 4 bases and J by 0 bases, with 6 bases between. The CDR3 sequence is 13 residues long. Per germline, CDR1 MDHEN and CDR2 SYDVKM. CDR3 protein: CASSWTNQETQYF. In DNA, the CDR3 is TGTGCCAGCAGTTGGACTAACCAAGAGACCCAGTACTTC.

This clone occurred once. V gene TRBV4-3 combines with J gene TRBJ2-4; 14 nucleotides match TRBD2. J was trimmed by 3 bases and V by 4 bases; bases with no gene match: 17. From germline, CDR1 is LGHNA and CDR2 YSLEER. This CDR3 has 21 residues. CDR3 residues: CASSPSTAWGLAGVGKNIQYF. CDR3 sequence (DNA): TGCGCCAGCAGCCCCTCCACCGCGTGGGGACTAGCGGGAGTGGGCAAAAACATTCAGTACTTC.

The rearrangement uses TRBV27 and TRBJ2-7; 7 positions agree with TRBD1. The V gene end was trimmed by 0 bases and the J gene end by 1 base; junction bases not matched to a gene: 6. The CDR3 runs 16 residues. Germline V gene lookup returns CDR1 MNHEY and CDR2 SMNVEV (reference sequence). The DNA of the CDR3 is TGTGCCAGCAGTTTATCGTTCGGACAGGCTTCCTACGAGCAGTACTTC. Protein: CASSLSFGQASYEQYF.

The chain has TRBV4-2 and TRBJ2-7; TRBD2 might be the D (5 bases). The CDR3 is made up of 15 amino acids. The V end was cut by 4 bases, the J end by 1 base, with 14 bases between. The germline CDR1 and CDR2 sequences are LGHNA and YNFKEQ. The CDR3 protein is CASSPGNSISYEQYF. In nucleotides, the CDR3 is TGTGCCAGCAGCCCCGGGAACAGTATATCCTACGAGCAGTACTTC.

This clone was seen a single time. CDR3: CASSQGTSGSGTDTQYF. The CDR3 DNA sequence: TGCGCCAGCAGCCAGGGGACTAGCGGGAGCGGCACAGATACGCAGTATTTT. V and J are TRBV4-3 and TRBJ2-3; 14 nucleotides agree with TRBD2. Germline V gene sequence: CDR1 LGHNA, CDR2 YSLEER. This CDR3 has 17 residues. V gave up 3 bases and J gave up 1 base; unmatched junction bases: 3.

The chain recombines TRBV27 with TRBJ2-1; 8 bases line up with TRBD2. V shed 8 bases and J 6 bases; nucleotides not matched to a gene: 9. Germline-derived CDR1 and CDR2 are MNHEY and SMNVEV (reference sequence). The CDR3 is made up of 14 amino acids. The CDR3 DNA follows: TGTGCCAGCTGGGGAGGACTAGCTCTCAATGAGCAGTTCTTC. Translating it yields CASWGGLALNEQFF.

In this sample, this clone turned up a few times. The CDR3 DNA follows: TGTGCCAGCAGCCTCCGGGACAGGGGGAACTATGGCTACACCTTC. As protein: CASSLRDRGNYGYTF. The genes are TRBV5-6 and TRBJ1-2; 11 nucleotides match TRBD1. V gave up 4 bases and J gave up 2 bases; unmatched junction bases: 4. Germline lookup yields CDR1 SGHDT and CDR2 YYEEEE. This CDR3 has 15 amino acids.

V and J are TRBV7-8 and TRBJ2-7; D is uncertain. Germline-derived CDR1 and CDR2 are SGHVS and FQNEAQ. The CDR3 is 14 amino acids. The V end lost 5 bases, the J end lost 3 bases, and 14 bases lay between the germline ends. The CDR3 bases are TGTGCCAGCAGCCCCGGACCGACTCTCTACGAGCAGTACTTC. This translates into CASSPGPTLYEQYF.

This rearrangement joins TRBV7-9 to TRBJ2-1; D is ambiguous. The CDR3 sequence is 13 residues long. V gave up 1 base and J gave up 4 bases, with 5 bases separating them. Per germline, CDR1 SEHNR and CDR2 FQNEAQ (reference sequence). The CDR3 DNA follows: TGTGCCAGCAGCTTAGGCTGGTACAATGAGCAGTTCTTC. This codes for CASSLGWYNEQFF.

The rearrangement uses TRBV7-9 and TRBJ2-1, with D hard to call. The V gene's germline CDR1 is SEHNR and CDR2 FQNEAQ (reference sequence). V lost 3 bases to trimming and J lost 5 bases, with 8 bases between them. This CDR3 spans 13 amino acids. The CDR3 sequence is CASSFVQHNEQFF. As DNA, the CDR3 is TGTGCCAGCAGCTTCGTACAGCACAATGAGCAGTTCTTC. The whole variable domain, remainder taken from reference TRBV7-9 and TRBJ2-1, is DTGVSQNPRHKITKRGQNVTFRCDPISEHNRLYWYRQTLGQGPEFLTYFQNEAQLEKSRLLSDRFSAERPKGSFSTLEIQRTEQGDSAMYLCASSFVQHNEQFFGPGTRLTVL.

The rearrangement joins TRBV15 to TRBJ2-1, with 7 bases fitting TRBD1. Germline CDR1 LNHNV, CDR2 YYDKDF (reference sequence). CDR3 length: 14 residues. V gave up 1 base and J gave up 3 bases; unmatched junction bases: 0. Here the CDR3 reads CATSRGDSYNEQFF. For the CDR3, the DNA is TGTGCCACCAGCAGAGGGGACAGCTACAATGAGCAGTTCTTC.

This sequence joins TRBV4-3 and TRBJ2-5; either TRBD1 or TRBD2 may fit D (5 bases each). The germline V gene encodes CDR1 LGHNA and CDR2 YSLEER. The CDR3 is 15 amino acids. V lost 0 bases to trimming and J lost 4 bases, with 12 bases between them. The chain's CDR3 is CASSQEEGLGETQYF. CDR3 DNA: TGCGCCAGCAGCCAAGAAGAGGGGTTGGGAGAGACCCAGTACTTC.

The chain uses TRBV4-1 and TRBJ2-1; D may be TRBD2 (5 bases). The V end was cut by 1 base, the J end by 2 bases, with 12 bases between. Germline CDR1 is MGHRA and CDR2 is YSYEKL. The CDR3 consists of 16 residues. In DNA form, the CDR3 reads TGCGCCAGCAGCCAAGCTAGCCAGAGACCCTACAATGAGCAGTTCTTC. Translation gives CASSQASQRPYNEQFF.

This chain links TRBV9 with TRBJ2-3; D gene ambiguous. Trimming stripped 0 bases from V and 4 bases from J, with 9 bases between. Germline V lookup: CDR1 SGDLS, CDR2 YYNGEE. The length of the CDR3 is 14 residues. The CDR3 coding sequence is TGTGCCAGCAGCGTAGGGGTCCTCCCAGATACGCAGTATTTT. Translating it yields CASSVGVLPDTQYF.

This chain joins TRBV11-2 and TRBJ1-5; D ambiguous. The CDR3 totals 13 residues. Germline lookup yields CDR1 SGHAT and CDR2 FQNNGV. Trimming pared 0 bases from V and 5 bases from J, leaving 5 bases between. The CDR3 is CASSLDRDQPQHF. CDR3 in DNA: TGTGCCAGCAGCTTAGATAGGGATCAGCCCCAGCATTTT.

The rearrangement links TRBV6-6 to TRBJ1-5; a weak D match, TRBD1 (5 bases). V shed 2 bases and J shed 1 base, with 9 bases lying between them. The CDR3 runs to 15 residues. Germline V CDR1 and CDR2: MNHNY, SVGAGI (reference sequence). The CDR3 is CASSYLGGSNQPQHF. The CDR3 nucleotides read TGTGCCAGCAGTTACCTCGGGGGGAGCAATCAGCCCCAGCATTTT.

The chain employs TRBV6-5 and TRBJ2-5; 10 bases match TRBD2. Germline V CDR1 and CDR2: MNHEY, SVGAGI. V lost 7 bases to trimming and J lost 2 bases; unmatched junction nucleotides: 7. This CDR3 comprises 15 residues. In DNA form, the CDR3 reads TGTGCCAGCAATACGGGACTAGCGCCTCAAGAGACCCAGTACTTC. Residues: CASNTGLAPQETQYF.

The V call is TRBV2, the J call TRBJ2-3, with TRBD2 identical over 8 bases. Germline CDR1 is SNHLY and CDR2 is FYNNEI. The V gene end was trimmed by 8 bases and the J gene end by 2 bases; junction bases not matched to a gene: 9. CDR3 length equals 15 residues. The CDR3 region is CASVPGLVNTDTQYF. CDR3 DNA sequence: TGTGCCAGCGTCCCGGGACTAGTGAACACAGATACGCAGTATTTT.